Described below is a single T cell receptor beta chain sequence and its context. The antigen it recognizes is unknown. Base qualities were left out, and no much larger clone turns up one base away. Peripheral blood CD8+ and CD4+ T cells from healthy donors, Susac syndrome patients and multiple sclerosis patients were profiled using high-throughput TCR beta sequencing. The healthy donors served as controls matched for age and sex. Bulk CD8+ and CD4+ T cells were purified by magnetic negative isolation, while CD8+ TEMRA cells were enriched using FACS. Blood was collected in EDTA tubes and processed within 24 hours, with PBMCs isolated through density gradient centrifugation. PBMCs destined for TCR sequencing were cryopreserved in liquid nitrogen and later thawed in a 37 °C water bath. The sorted or isolated CD4+, CD8+ and CD8+ TEMRA cells had a purity of 90% or higher. This record belongs to a study of CD8 T cells in Susac syndrome (dated by TCRdb to between 2017 and 2020). Regarding the research as a whole: The study used repertoire sequencing to test whether antigen drove CD8+ T cell activation and differentiation in Susac syndrome. The clonality of the CD8+ T cell repertoire was compared across approximately 11 healthy donors, some 14 Susac syndrome patients and about 16 multiple sclerosis patients. Findings and caveats that apply to the study as a whole: The study acknowledged that relatively few individuals were included in the TCR sequencing and HLA analysis.

RNA was extracted with the RNeasy kit and roughly 0.45 to 1 ug was reverse transcribed using random hexamers. TCR beta CDR3 regions were amplified with the immunoSEQ multiplex PCR assay covering 54 Vbeta and 13 Jbeta segments. Bias from PCR amplification was corrected by using a synthetic template baseline for primer optimization and for computational correction. The study's processing was this. Only productive sequences were kept, with reads annotated to V, D and J genes according to IMGT and analyzed in immunoSEQ Analyzer. Clonality was computed as one minus Shannon entropy normalized by log2 of the number of productive unique sequences. Public and private clones were assessed among the 100 most prevalent clones of each patient and control. Susac-specific clones were defined as absent from healthy and MS cohorts, some 1,000 published viral clones and other ImmuneACCESS disease sequences. TCRdb itself trimmed the public reads at Q25 with fastp, ran MiXCR and retained productive beta chains. Each entry is one CDR3 protein sequence, shown with its most common DNA and genes. It is TCRdb's table, rather than the study itself, that gives the V and J calls and clone size. The sample table lists 95,000 or so distinct CDR3 sequences, 85% to 95% of them with a count of one. In total, the top ten clones hold over 0.25% of the sample.

CDR1 and CDR2, looked up from the germline V gene (reference sequence), are LGHDT and YNNKEL. V and J are truncated by 3 bases and 3 bases respectively, leaving an intervening sequence of 14 bases. From the cysteine through the phenylalanine, the CDR3 covers 15 amino acids. Only the CDR3 region is kept as DNA, spanning 45 bases read in frame from base 1. The V and J genes are TRBV3-1 and TRBJ1-1; a confident D gene designation cannot be given. The sample comprised CD8+ T cells from PBMCs. The source of this sequence is a human donor in good health. The DNA sequence is as follows: TGTGCCAGCAGCCAGGCGGGCGGCGGGGACACTGAAGCTTTCTTT. Translated, this is CASSQAGGGDTEAFF.